Sequencing of this TCR beta chain was carried out in a study of T cells in Graves' hyperthyroidism and ophthalmopathy. Study results and limitations: Among thyroid clonotypes expanded above 0.001, most also appeared in blood.

The investigators amplified TCR beta CDR3 regions from RNA transcripts. A set of HTBI primers served as the primers for a first-round RT-PCR of the TCR CDR3. TCRdb re-called the multiplex PCR reads through MiXCR, storing one row per CDR3 protein. There are some 770,000 distinct CDR3 sequences in the sample; less than 20% occur only once, and under 10% lies in the top ten. There are many counts of this clonotype. Its antigen is not identified. CDR1 is KGHDR and CDR2 is SFDVKD in the germline V gene. Trimming took off 1 base at V and 1 base at J, with 11 bases between the two ends. The CDR3 sequence is 16 residues long.

The clonotype was recovered from a man aged 18 to 30 with Graves' hyperthyroidism. The specimen was blood. The chain has TRBV24-1 and TRBJ2-3; D is undetermined. The CDR3 reads CATSDFAAPGTDTQYF. The CDR3 DNA sequence: TGTGCCACCAGTGATTTCGCGGCGCCTGGCACAGATACGCAGTATTTT.